The 19 T cell receptor beta chains given below trace back to one sample, sequenced in a study of control samples from healthy donors and cancer patients. Using immunoSEQ multiplex PCR, the repertoire was profiled, and TCRdb retains in-frame clones only, with some absent. The top ten hold roughly 19% of the sample, which has over 80,000 clones, about 82% seen once. The sequenced sample was blood. Receptors were obtained from a young man in good health.

The chain joins TRBV2 to TRBJ2-5, with D perhaps given as TRBD1 or TRBD2 (5 bases each). Trimming removed 7 bases from V and 7 bases from J, with 13 bases in between. The CDR3 runs to 12 residues. Germline assignment: CDR1 SNHLY and CDR2 FYNNEI. As DNA, the CDR3 is TGTGCCAGCATAGGGGAGAAGGGGACCCAGTACTTC. Residues: CASIGEKGTQYF.

This chain links TRBV10-3 with TRBJ2-1, with 7 bases aligning to TRBD2. Losses at the gene ends were 2 bases for V and 2 bases for J; bases not matched to a gene: 3. The CDR3 runs to 15 residues. Germline lookup yields CDR1 ENHRY and CDR2 SYGVKD. CDR3 in amino acids: CAISEVGGTYNEQFF. Written as DNA, the CDR3 is TGTGCCATCAGTGAGGTCGGGGGGACCTACAATGAGCAGTTCTTC.

CDR3 sequence: CASSIATGVNSPLHF. CDR3 sequence (DNA): TGTGCCAGTAGTATAGCGACAGGGGTCAACTCACCCCTCCACTTT. The gene calls are TRBV19 and TRBJ1-6, with 8 bases identical to TRBD1. Germline CDR1 is LNHDA and CDR2 is SQIVND (reference sequence). The CDR3 is made up of 15 amino acids. The trim removed 1 base at V and 10 bases at J, leaving 6 bases unmatched.

The chain uses TRBV12-5 and TRBJ1-2, with 9 bases lining up with TRBD1. This CDR3 has 14 amino acids. CDR1 is LGHNT and CDR2 is FRNRAP in the germline V gene. Unmatched junction bases numbered 1, after V lost 1 base and J lost 4 bases. CDR3 nucleotides: TGTGCTAGTGGTTTGGGGACAGGGGTCTATGGCTACACCTTC. As protein: CASGLGTGVYGYTF.

This clone was picked up a small number of times. The chain's CDR3 is CASSPDMTGGYNSPLHF. CDR3 DNA: TGTGCCAGCAGTCCCGATATGACAGGGGGATATAATTCACCCCTCCACTTT. This chain links TRBV2 with TRBJ1-6; TRBD1 aligns across 9 bases. Germline lookup yields CDR1 SNHLY and CDR2 FYNNEI. CDR3 size: 17 residues. Trimming at V came to 5 bases and at J to 4 bases, leaving 9 bases not matched to a gene.

This clone was observed a single time. This chain joins TRBV20-1 and TRBJ2-7; D is uncertain. Per the germline V gene, CDR1 is DFQATT and CDR2 is SNEGSKA (reference sequence). The CDR3 is 11 amino acids. Trimming removed 3 bases at V and 6 bases at J, with 9 bases between. The CDR3 loop reads CSARKDSEQYF. The CDR3 coding sequence is TGCAGTGCTAGGAAGGATTCCGAGCAGTACTTC.

The rearrangement joins TRBV9 to TRBJ2-1; TRBD2 agrees at 10 bases. This CDR3 region has 15 residues. In germline, CDR1 is SGDLS, CDR2 YYNGEE. V shed 0 bases and J 3 bases; nucleotides not matched to a gene: 0. The CDR3 protein is CASSVVAGGYNEQFF. The CDR3, as DNA: TGTGCCAGCAGCGTAGTAGCGGGGGGCTACAATGAGCAGTTCTTC.

V and J are TRBV2 and TRBJ1-2; D is undetermined. CDR1 SNHLY and CDR2 FYNNEI come from the germline V gene. This CDR3 comprises 14 residues. The V end lost 4 bases, the J end lost 4 bases, and 13 bases lay between the germline ends. The CDR3, as DNA: TGTGCCAGCAGTGTCGGTGGATTGGGCTATGGCTACACCTTC. It translates to CASSVGGLGYGYTF. Full variable domain (rest looked up from reference TRBV2 and TRBJ1-2): EPEVTQTPSHQVTQMGQEVILRCVPISNHLYFYWYRQILGQKVEFLVSFYNNEISEKSEIFDDQFSVERPDGSNFTLKIRSTKLEDSAMYFCASSVGGLGYGYTFGSGTRLTVV.

This clone was seen a handful of times. V gene TRBV10-1 combines with J gene TRBJ1-1; tentatively, D is TRBD1 (5 bases). Germline-derived CDR1 and CDR2 are WNHNN and SYGVQD (reference sequence). This CDR3 region has 13 residues. The V and J ends lost 6 bases and 1 base respectively, with 9 bases between them. For the CDR3, the DNA is TGCGCCAGCAGGATGGACAAGAACACTGAAGCTTTCTTT. Translating gives CASRMDKNTEAFF.

This clone has just one count. V and J are TRBV6-5 and TRBJ1-1; D unresolved. Germline V CDR1 and CDR2: MNHEY, SVGAGI. This CDR3 comprises 16 residues. Trimming took 1 base from V and 6 from J, leaving 18 bases between them. The CDR3 spells CASSYFTPRSSAEAFF. The CDR3 DNA reads as TGTGCCAGCAGTTACTTCACCCCTCGCAGCAGCGCTGAAGCTTTCTTT.

The V gene is TRBV7-9, the J gene TRBJ1-5; D remains ambiguous. The CDR3 runs 13 residues. Germline values: CDR1 SEHNR, CDR2 FQNEAQ (reference sequence). V lost 3 bases, J lost 4 bases, and 7 bases lay in between. CDR3 nucleotide sequence: TGTGCCAGCAGCTTGAGAGGGAATCAGCCCCAGCATTTT. Translation: CASSLRGNQPQHF.

The chain has TRBV7-2 and TRBJ1-4; D is uncertain. This CDR3 is 15 amino acids long. CDR1 and CDR2 (germline): SGHTA, FQGNSA. The V end lost 5 bases, the J end lost 7 bases, and 17 bases lay between the germline ends. The CDR3 region has the DNA TGTGCCAGCAGCACGATAAGGCGCCGAGCTGAAAAACTGTTTTTT. This encodes CASSTIRRRAEKLFF.

V and J are TRBV24-1 and TRBJ2-2, with no clear D. Trimming pared 2 bases from V and 5 bases from J, leaving 5 bases between. The length of the CDR3 is 13 residues. Germline-derived CDR1 and CDR2 are KGHDR and SFDVKD. The CDR3 DNA sequence: TGTGCCACCAGTGATTCCTCGACCGGGGAGCTGTTTTTT. It translates to CATSDSSTGELFF.

The V and J genes are TRBV6-5 and TRBJ1-2, with D hard to call. Trimming took 8 bases from V and 4 from J, leaving 14 bases between them. The germline V gene encodes CDR1 MNHEY and CDR2 SVGAGI. CDR3 length: 13 amino acids. In DNA, the CDR3 is TGTGCCAGCCCACCCGGGAGGTTCTATGGCTACACCTTC. Translating it yields CASPPGRFYGYTF.

The table lists this clone with a few counts. This chain uses TRBV2 with TRBJ1-6; TRBD1 might be the D (5 bases). Trimming took 4 bases from V and 10 from J, leaving 17 bases between them. This CDR3 is built from 15 residues. Germline loops: CDR1 SNHLY, CDR2 FYNNEI. The DNA of the CDR3 is TGTGCCAGCAGTGTAGGGGCCAGAGGGGCATCACCCCTCCACTTT. This gives the protein CASSVGARGASPLHF.

This sequence joins TRBV4-1 and TRBJ1-3; unclear D gene. Trimming cost V 0 bases and J 0 bases, with 12 bases left between them. The germline V gene has CDR1 MGHRA and CDR2 YSYEKL. The CDR3 sequence is 17 residues long. The CDR3 coding sequence is TGCGCCAGCAGCCAAGATCAAGCCAGGAGCTCTGGAAACACCATATATTTT. It encodes CASSQDQARSSGNTIYF.

V usage is TRBV7-9 and J usage is TRBJ1-2; D ambiguous. The V and J ends lost 8 bases and 1 base respectively, with 20 bases between them. This CDR3 spans 16 amino acids. Germline CDR1 and CDR2: SEHNR and FQNEAQ (reference sequence). CDR3 protein: CASHSRASRGNYGYTF. The CDR3 DNA is TGTGCCAGCCATTCAAGGGCCTCCCGGGGTAACTATGGCTACACCTTC.

The V gene is TRBV27, the J gene TRBJ1-2; a possible D gene is TRBD1 (6 bases). The germline V gene encodes CDR1 MNHEY and CDR2 SMNVEV (reference sequence). V was cut by 5 bases and J by 8 bases, with 15 bases left in between. The CDR3 covers 13 residues. In DNA form, the CDR3 reads TGTGCCAGCAGTCTCAGGGGTGGGATCGGCTACACCTTC. Its translation: CASSLRGGIGYTF.

The V call is TRBV7-9, the J call TRBJ2-4; D perhaps matches TRBD1 (6 bases). Germline V gene lookup returns CDR1 SEHNR and CDR2 FQNEAQ (reference sequence). The CDR3 runs 12 residues. V gave up 7 bases and J gave up 6 bases, with 10 bases separating them. Written as DNA, the CDR3 is TGTGCCAGCACCATAGGGGGAAACATTCAGTACTTC. Its translation: CASTIGGNIQYF.